Included here is one T cell receptor beta chain sequence, with context. What it binds is unknown. This entry comes from a study of OX40 agonist ivuxolimab in advanced cancers. The study's findings and limits: Low clonal expansion, among the lowest seen, marked partial responders at 0.1-3.0 mg/kg.

Some clones are missing from TCRdb's copy, which holds only in-frame ones; the method was immunoSEQ multiplex PCR. The sample comprises some 140,000 clones, about nine tenths of which are singletons, and approximately 1% rests with the top ten. CDR3 length: 14 amino acids. V dropped 6 bases and J dropped 5 bases, with 16 bases sitting between them. Germline-derived CDR1 and CDR2 are MDHEN and SYDVKM. This TCR was sampled from an adult with an advanced solid tumor such as melanoma, head and neck, liver or kidney cancer. This sequence joins TRBV28 and TRBJ1-2; D is unresolved. The input for sequencing was CD4+ or CD8+ T cells sorted from blood, taken in a trial of the OX40 agonist ivuxolimab. The CDR3 sequence: CASSPGWVEYGYTF. The CDR3 nucleotides are TGTGCCAGCAGCCCGGGGTGGGTAGAGTATGGCTACACCTTC.